The TCR beta chain described here comes from a study of shared clonotypes between healthy human individuals. Study-wide points: Non-shared clonotypes had lower generation probabilities than clonotypes shared by all four sorted-subset donors.

The CD4+ fraction was divided into a CD45RA+ naive subset and a CD45RA-negative memory subset. J was trimmed by 1 base and V by 5 bases; bases with no gene match: 7. This CDR3 has 15 residues. Germline CDR1 is SGHVS and CDR2 is FQNEAQ. Sequenced by immunoSEQ multiplex PCR; TCRdb stores in-frame clones only, minus some. The sample contains more than 1,200,000 clones, approximately 98.5% of which appear only once. Details on this clone: Its antigen is as yet unknown.

The rearrangement links TRBV7-8 to TRBJ2-7; the match to TRBD1 covers 8 bases. The sequence was collected from a man aged 30-40 years in good health. The sample was naive CD4+ T cells sorted from blood. Subset described: CD45RA+ positively selected. This chain's CDR3 is CASSSDRGWSYEQYF. DNA for the CDR3: TGTGCCAGCAGCAGCGACAGGGGATGGTCCTACGAGCAGTACTTC.